The 17 T cell receptor beta chains below were found in one sample sequenced in a study of long-term antiretroviral therapy in people with HIV. Investigators performed immunoSEQ version v3.0 at survey level. The table came from immunoSEQ multiplex PCR; TCRdb's copy has only in-frame clones and leaves some out. The repertoire consists of 30,000 to 35,000 clones, with roughly 83% occurring once and the leading ten covering 3% to 3.5%. The sequencing used unsorted PBMCs, collected 1.9 years after starting antiretroviral therapy. Every receptor here comes from a man younger than 30 with HIV.

The chain carries TRBV7-2 and TRBJ2-1; tentative D call: TRBD1 (5 bases). Germline values: CDR1 SGHTA, CDR2 FQGNSA. Trimming took off 3 bases at V and 4 bases at J, with 10 bases between the two ends. This CDR3 has 14 amino acids. The CDR3 coding sequence is TGTGCCAGCAGCTTCGCGGACACTTACAATGAGCAGTTCTTC. Translated: CASSFADTYNEQFF.

The chain recombines TRBV6-6 with TRBJ2-3, with 9 bases fitting TRBD2. CDR3 length: 14 residues. Germline CDR1 and CDR2: MNHNY and SVGAGI (reference sequence). Germline trimming cut 7 bases from V and 2 bases from J; bases unmatched to any gene: 4. CDR3 sequence: CASIGGGDTDTQYF. Written as DNA, the CDR3 is TGTGCCAGCATAGGCGGGGGGGACACAGATACGCAGTATTTT.

The V gene is TRBV28, the J gene TRBJ1-1; D is perhaps TRBD1 (5 bases). The CDR3 sequence is 15 residues long. V dropped 2 bases and J dropped 3 bases, with 13 bases sitting between them. Germline V gives CDR1 MDHEN, CDR2 SYDVKM. CDR3 coding DNA: TGTGCCAGCAGTTTAGGGACTCAAGGGGACACTGAAGCTTTCTTT. As protein: CASSLGTQGDTEAFF.

The chain joins TRBV18 to TRBJ2-7, with D tentatively TRBD1 (6 bases). This CDR3 comprises 13 residues. Deletions cut 3 bases from V and 7 bases from J, with 13 bases between. Germline-derived CDR1 and CDR2 are KGHSH and LQKENI. The CDR3 nucleotides are TGTGCCAGCTCACCTATCCCCGGGACAGAGCAGTACGTC. As protein: CASSPIPGTEQYV.

The chain recombines TRBV7-2 with TRBJ2-7; no clear D gene. Germline-derived CDR1 and CDR2 are SGHTA and FQGNSA. V lost 5 bases and J 3 bases, leaving 11 bases between the germline ends. The CDR3 is made up of 13 amino acids. CDR3 loop: CASSPSPGYEQYF. The CDR3 DNA is TGTGCCAGCAGCCCGAGTCCGGGCTACGAGCAGTACTTC. The full variable domain, completed using reference TRBV7-2 and TRBJ2-7, is GAGVSQSPSNKVTEKGKDVELRCDPISGHTALYWYRQSLGQGLEFLIYFQGNSAPDKSGLPSDRFSAERTGGSVSTLTIQRTQQEDSAVYLCASSPSPGYEQYFGPGTRLTVT.

The chain joins TRBV30 to TRBJ1-3; D is ambiguous. The ends were cut back, 3 bases at V and 0 bases at J, with 3 bases in the middle. The CDR3 runs 12 residues. Germline assignment: CDR1 GTSNPN and CDR2 SVGIG (reference sequence). The CDR3 region has the DNA TGTGCCTGGAGAAACTCTGGAAACACCATATATTTT. It is translated as CAWRNSGNTIYF.

The rearrangement uses TRBV4-2 and TRBJ1-1; no clear D. Germline lookup yields CDR1 LGHNA and CDR2 YNFKEQ. The V gene lost 0 bases and the J gene lost 5 bases, with 19 bases spanning the gap. The CDR3 is 17 amino acids. CDR3 in DNA: TGTGCCAGCAGCCAAGATTCTCCTCCTCTCCCGAGTACTGAAGCTTTCTTT. As protein: CASSQDSPPLPSTEAFF.

This chain joins TRBV5-4 and TRBJ2-5; TRBD1 might be the D (6 bases). V was pared by 0 bases and J by 2 bases, with 11 bases between. Germline CDR1 reads SGHNT; CDR2 reads YYREEE (reference sequence). The CDR3 has 15 residues. CDR3 protein: CASSLGQERQETQYF. The CDR3 DNA follows: TGTGCCAGCAGCTTGGGACAGGAGAGGCAAGAGACCCAGTACTTC. Complete variable domain (other parts from reference TRBV5-4 and TRBJ2-5): ETGVTQSPTHLIKTRGQQVTLRCSSQSGHNTVSWYQQALGQGPQFIFQYYREEENGRGNFPPRFSGLQFPNYSSELNVNALELDDSALYLCASSLGQERQETQYFGPGTRLLVL.

CDR3 amino acids: CASSLRHGGGSGNTIYF. The CDR3 DNA sequence: TGTGCCAGCAGTCTTCGGCATGGGGGCGGCTCTGGAAACACCATATATTTT. The gene calls are TRBV28 and TRBJ1-3; maybe TRBD1 (6 bases). This CDR3 spans 17 amino acids. Germline V CDR1 and CDR2: MDHEN, SYDVKM. V shed 5 bases and J shed 0 bases, with 17 bases lying between them.

The rearrangement joins TRBV6-5 to TRBJ2-1; perhaps D is TRBD1 or TRBD2 (7 bases each). Trimming left V 6 bases short and J 4 bases short, with 16 bases between. Germline CDR1 and CDR2: MNHEY and SVGAGI. The CDR3 totals 15 residues. The CDR3: CASSFQGGSYNEQFF. CDR3 in DNA: TGTGCCAGCAGCTTTCAGGGGGGGTCATACAATGAGCAGTTCTTC.

J is TRBJ2-3 and V is TRBV11-3; unclear D gene. Germline V gene data show CDR1 as SGHNT and CDR2 as YENEEA. Trimming stripped 1 base from V and 1 base from J, with 9 bases between. The CDR3 consists of 15 residues. CDR3 bases: TGTGCCAGCAGCTTAGGGCTGGACCGCACAGATACGCAGTATTTT. Amino acids: CASSLGLDRTDTQYF. Based on the CDR3 plus reference TRBV11-3 and TRBJ2-3, the full variable domain is EAGVVQSPRYKIIEKKQPVAFWCNPISGHNTLYWYLQNLGQGPELLIRYENEEAVDDSQLPKDRFSAERLKGVDSTLKIQPAELGDSAVYLCASSLGLDRTDTQYFGPGTRLTVL.

The chain is built from TRBV9 and TRBJ2-5; 7 bases fit TRBD2. The CDR3 spans 19 residues. J was trimmed by 2 bases and V by 3 bases; bases with no gene match: 19. Germline assignment: CDR1 SGDLS and CDR2 YYNGEE. The CDR3 loop reads CASSATPSDGLADQETQYF. DNA for the CDR3: TGTGCCAGCAGCGCCACTCCCTCCGACGGGCTAGCGGATCAAGAGACCCAGTACTTC.

V is TRBV7-2 and J is TRBJ1-1; no clear D. With 3 bases removed from V and 5 bases from J, the gap between germline ends came to 13 bases. This CDR3 has 14 residues. Germline V gives CDR1 SGHTA, CDR2 FQGNSA. CDR3 protein: CASSFLNPGTEAFF. The CDR3 DNA follows: TGTGCCAGCAGCTTCTTGAATCCCGGGACTGAAGCTTTCTTT.

This clone has only a few counts. This chain uses TRBV5-1 with TRBJ2-2; D unresolved. The CDR3 has 14 amino acids. The V end lost 0 bases, the J end lost 4 bases, and 7 bases lay between the germline ends. Germline V gives CDR1 SGHRS, CDR2 YFSETQ. CDR3 DNA: TGCGCCAGCAGCTTGGATTCCTTCACCGGGGAGCTGTTTTTT. It yields the protein CASSLDSFTGELFF. Complete variable domain (other parts from reference TRBV5-1 and TRBJ2-2): KAGVTQTPRYLIKTRGQQVTLSCSPISGHRSVSWYQQTPGQGLQFLFEYFSETQRNKGNFPGRFSGRQFSNSRSEMNVSTLELGDSALYLCASSLDSFTGELFFGEGSRLTVL.

V usage is TRBV6-5 and J usage is TRBJ1-1; no clear D. This CDR3 spans 14 amino acids. CDR1 is MNHEY and CDR2 is SVGAGI in the germline V gene. Trimming shortened V by 0 bases and J by 2 bases, and 7 bases separated the two germline ends. CDR3 region: CASSYSFFNTEAFF. The DNA of the CDR3 is TGTGCCAGCAGTTACTCGTTTTTTAACACTGAAGCTTTCTTT.

V is TRBV28 and J is TRBJ2-7, with TRBD2 matching 13 bases. The V and J ends lost 5 bases and 0 bases, in that order; junction bases with no gene match: 7. Germline assignment: CDR1 MDHEN and CDR2 SYDVKM. This CDR3 is 17 amino acids long. CDR3 coding DNA: TGTGCCAGCAGTCCGACTAGCGGGGGGCTTCTCTCCTACGAGCAGTACTTC. Translated, it gives CASSPTSGGLLSYEQYF.

V is TRBV19 and J is TRBJ1-4, with 11 bases aligning to TRBD1. V trimming: 6 bases; J trimming: 6 bases; junction bases outside the gene matches: 6. The CDR3 spans 15 residues. Germline V lookup: CDR1 LNHDA, CDR2 SQIVND (reference sequence). Here the CDR3 DNA reads TGTGCCAGTAGCCCTGGGGACAGGGGGTATGAAAAACTGTTTTTT. This translates into CASSPGDRGYEKLFF. Using reference TRBV19 and TRBJ1-4 for the parts outside the CDR3, the full variable domain is DGGITQSPKYLFRKEGQNVTLSCEQNLNHDAMYWYRQDPGQGLRLIYYSQIVNDFQKGDIAEGYSVSREKKESFPLTVTSAQKNPTAFYLCASSPGDRGYEKLFFGSGTQLSVL.